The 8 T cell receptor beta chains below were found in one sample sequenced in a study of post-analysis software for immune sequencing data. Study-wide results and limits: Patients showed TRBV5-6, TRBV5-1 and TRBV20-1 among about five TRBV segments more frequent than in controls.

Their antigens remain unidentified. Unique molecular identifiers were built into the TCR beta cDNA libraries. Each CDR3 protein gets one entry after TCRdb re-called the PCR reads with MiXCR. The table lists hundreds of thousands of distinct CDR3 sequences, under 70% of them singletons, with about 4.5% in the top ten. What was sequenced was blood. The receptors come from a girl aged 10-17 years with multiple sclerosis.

CDR3 loop: CASSLDRTNYGYTF. CDR3 nucleotide sequence: TGTGCCAGCAGCTTGGACAGAACTAACTATGGCTACACCTTC. The chain recombines TRBV7-8 with TRBJ1-2; a weak D match, TRBD1 (6 bases). The CDR3 sequence is 14 residues long. Germline CDR1 SGHVS, CDR2 FQNEAQ. The V gene lost 3 bases and the J gene lost 0 bases, with 8 bases spanning the gap.

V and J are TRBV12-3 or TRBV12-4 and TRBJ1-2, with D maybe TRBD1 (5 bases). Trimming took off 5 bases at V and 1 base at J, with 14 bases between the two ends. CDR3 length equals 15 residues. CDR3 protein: CASSQTGELNYGYTF. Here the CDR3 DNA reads TGTGCCAGCAGTCAAACAGGAGAACTTAACTATGGCTACACCTTC.

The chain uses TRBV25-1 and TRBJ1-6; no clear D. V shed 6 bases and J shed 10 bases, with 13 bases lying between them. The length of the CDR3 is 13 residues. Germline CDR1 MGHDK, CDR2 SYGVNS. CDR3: CASRDQQKSPLHF. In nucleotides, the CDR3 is TGTGCCAGCAGGGATCAACAGAAGTCACCCCTCCACTTT.

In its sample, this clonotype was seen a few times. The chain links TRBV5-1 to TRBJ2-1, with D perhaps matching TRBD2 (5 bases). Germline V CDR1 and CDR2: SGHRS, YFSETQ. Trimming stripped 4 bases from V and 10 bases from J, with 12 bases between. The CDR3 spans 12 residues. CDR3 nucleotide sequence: TGCGCCAGCAGCCCCGGACGGGGAGAGCAGTTCTTC. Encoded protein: CASSPGRGEQFF.

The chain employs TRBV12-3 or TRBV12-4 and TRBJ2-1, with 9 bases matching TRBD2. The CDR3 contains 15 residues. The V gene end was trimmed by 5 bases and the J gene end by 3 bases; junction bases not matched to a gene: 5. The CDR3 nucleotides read TGTGCCAGCAGTCGTAGCGGGGGCATCTACAATGAGCAGTTCTTC. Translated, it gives CASSRSGGIYNEQFF.

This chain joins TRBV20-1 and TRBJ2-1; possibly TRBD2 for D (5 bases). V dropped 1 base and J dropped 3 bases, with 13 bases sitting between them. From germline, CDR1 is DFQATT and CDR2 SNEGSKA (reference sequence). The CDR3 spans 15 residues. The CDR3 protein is CSARVGAVYYNEQFF. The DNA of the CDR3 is TGCAGTGCTAGAGTGGGAGCGGTCTACTACAATGAGCAGTTCTTC.

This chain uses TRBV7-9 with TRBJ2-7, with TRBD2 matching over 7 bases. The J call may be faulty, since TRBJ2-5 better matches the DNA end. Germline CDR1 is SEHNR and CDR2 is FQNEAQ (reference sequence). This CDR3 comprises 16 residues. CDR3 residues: CASSLAGLAVQETQYF. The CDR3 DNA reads TGTGCCAGCAGCTTAGCAGGCCTAGCGGTTCAAGAGACCCAGTACTTC.

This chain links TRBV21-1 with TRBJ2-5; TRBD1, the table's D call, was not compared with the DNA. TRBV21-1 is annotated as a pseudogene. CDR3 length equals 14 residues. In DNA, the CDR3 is TGTGCCAGCATGTCGCGACAGTTTACGGAGACCCAGTACTTC. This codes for CASMSRQFTETQYF.